These 13 T cell receptor beta chains were all obtained from the same sample, sequenced in a study of response to subunit inactivated influenza vaccine. TCRdb ran MiXCR on the RT-PCR reads and lists one entry per CDR3 protein. The top ten clones hold approximately 11% of a sample with 700,000 to 800,000 distinct CDR3 sequences, about a fifth of them seen once. The sequencing here drew on PBMCs from blood, taken 4 to 6 days after vaccination. These receptors originate from a man aged 50 to 60 who received an inactivated influenza vaccine.

The J gene is TRBJ1-1, the V gene TRBV12-3 or TRBV12-4; D not resolved. V lost 5 bases and J lost 1, with 17 bases in between. The CDR3 covers 16 residues. The CDR3 is CASSHLRLKENTEAFF. In DNA, the CDR3 is TGTGCCAGCAGTCACCTTCGACTCAAAGAGAACACTGAAGCTTTCTTT.

CDR3 coding DNA: TGTGCCACCAGCCAACGGGACGGTACCTACGAGCAGTACTTC. Translated: CATSQRDGTYEQYF. J is TRBJ2-7 and V is TRBV15; D is perhaps TRBD1 or TRBD2 (5 bases each). Germline values: CDR1 LNHNV, CDR2 YYDKDF (reference sequence). This CDR3 contains 14 residues. The ends were cut back, 5 bases at V and 2 bases at J, with 13 bases in the middle. Supplemented by reference TRBV15 and TRBJ2-7, the full variable domain reads DAMVIQNPRYQVTQFGKPVTLSCSQTLNHNVMYWYQQKSSQAPKLLFHYYDKDFNNEADTPDNFQSRRPNTSFCFLDIRSPGLGDTAMYLCATSQRDGTYEQYFGPGTRLTVT.

The V gene is TRBV2, the J gene TRBJ2-2, with 7 bases identical to TRBD1. CDR3 length: 15 residues. Germline V gene sequence: CDR1 SNHLY, CDR2 FYNNEI. The trim removed 6 bases at V and 2 bases at J, leaving 6 bases unmatched. As DNA, the CDR3 is TGTGCCAGCAGGGCAGACAGGGCCAACACCGGGGAGCTGTTTTTT. Its protein product is CASRADRANTGELFF.

This clonotype was observed a handful of times. This rearrangement joins TRBV4-1 to TRBJ1-1, with 7 bases aligning to TRBD1. The V segment lost 3 bases and the J segment 1 base; nucleotides outside the gene matches: 8. Germline CDR1 is MGHRA and CDR2 is YSYEKL. The CDR3 is 16 residues long. CDR3 sequence (DNA): TGCGCCAGCAGCCAGGGACAGCTACTGACGAACACTGAAGCTTTCTTT. Translated, it gives CASSQGQLLTNTEAFF.

The rearrangement links TRBV12-3 or TRBV12-4 to TRBJ2-2; possibly TRBD1 for D (6 bases). V lost 6 bases, J lost 0 bases, and 11 bases lay in between. The CDR3 is made up of 15 amino acids. CDR3 coding DNA: TGTGCCAGCAGGACAGGCCATGCGAACACCGGGGAGCTGTTTTTT. It specifies CASRTGHANTGELFF.

The chain carries TRBV10-3 and TRBJ1-5; D is possibly TRBD1 (6 bases). CDR3 size: 15 residues. V lost 0 bases and J 4 bases, leaving 10 bases between the germline ends. Germline V gene lookup returns CDR1 ENHRY and CDR2 SYGVKD. In DNA, the CDR3 is TGTGCCATCAGTGAGTCAACAGGGTATAATCAGCCCCAGCATTTT. It specifies CAISESTGYNQPQHF.

The chain carries TRBV3-1 and TRBJ2-1; D is perhaps TRBD2 (6 bases). Per the germline V gene, CDR1 is LGHDT and CDR2 is YNNKEL (reference sequence). The CDR3 loop spans 13 amino acids. V was trimmed by 0 bases and J by 9 bases, leaving 9 bases between them. CDR3 coding DNA: TGTGCCAGCAGCCAAGAATGGGGAGGTGAGCAGTTCTTC. Protein sequence: CASSQEWGGEQFF.

The J gene is TRBJ2-2, the V gene TRBV5-8; weak D call: TRBD2 (7 bases). V was cut by 9 bases and J by 0 bases, with 9 bases left in between. The V gene's germline CDR1 is SGHTS and CDR2 YDEGEE. The CDR3 covers 13 residues. This chain's CDR3 is CAKGGPNTGELFF. CDR3 DNA: TGTGCCAAGGGGGGGCCGAACACCGGGGAGCTGTTTTTT.

This clonotype has ten or more counts. The chain is built from TRBV10-3 and TRBJ2-3; 7 positions match TRBD2. The CDR3 is made up of 16 amino acids. The trim removed 5 bases at V and 0 bases at J, leaving 8 bases unmatched. Per the germline V gene, CDR1 is ENHRY and CDR2 is SYGVKD. CDR3 coding DNA: TGTGCCATCAGTTATTCGGGCGGGGGAAGCACAGATACGCAGTATTTT. Translating it yields CAISYSGGGSTDTQYF.

The V call is TRBV9, the J call TRBJ2-5, with D perhaps given as TRBD1 or TRBD2 (6 bases each). Germline V gene lookup returns CDR1 SGDLS and CDR2 YYNGEE. The CDR3 spans 18 residues. V was clipped by 0 bases and J by 4 bases, with 22 bases between them. CDR3 nucleotide sequence: TGTGCCAGCAGCGTAGGGAGGGGCAGGGGAGCTCTCTCAGAGACCCAGTACTTC. Amino acids: CASSVGRGRGALSETQYF.

This clonotype has more than one count but fewer than ten. V usage is TRBV29-1 and J usage is TRBJ2-3, with TRBD2 identical over 9 bases. Trimming at V came to 3 bases and at J to 5 bases, leaving 6 bases not matched to a gene. This CDR3 has 14 residues. The germline CDR1 and CDR2 sequences are SQVTM and ANQGSEA. CDR3 protein: CSVERRGGLDTQYF. The DNA of the CDR3 is TGCAGCGTTGAGAGGCGGGGGGGCCTAGATACGCAGTATTTT.

This clonotype is a singleton in its sample. The gene calls are TRBV18 and TRBJ1-4, with TRBD1 identical over 8 bases. Unmatched junction bases numbered 8, after V lost 3 bases and J lost 8 bases. Per the germline V gene, CDR1 is KGHSH and CDR2 is LQKENI. This CDR3 is 15 amino acids long. The CDR3 region has the DNA TGTGCCAGCTCACCGACAGGGGACCCCCGGGAAAAACTGTTTTTT. This translates into CASSPTGDPREKLFF.

The sample holds a few counts of this clonotype. This chain connects TRBV4-2 to TRBJ1-1; 12 bases fit TRBD1. The germline V gene encodes CDR1 LGHNA and CDR2 YNFKEQ. CDR3 length: 14 amino acids. V shed 5 bases and J 8 bases; nucleotides not matched to a gene: 6. The CDR3 protein is CASSYAGTGGEAFF. The CDR3 bases are TGTGCCAGCAGCTACGCCGGGACAGGGGGCGAAGCTTTCTTT.